What follows is one TCR beta chain and its context. Antigen unknown. The sample originates from a study of tumor-infiltrating lymphocytes in localized non-small cell lung cancer. Study-wide results and limits: Technical variation could not be separated from intratumor heterogeneity here. Compared with uninvolved lung, tumors showed higher T cell infiltration by TCRbeta sequencing.

Trimming took off 1 base at V and 1 base at J, with 11 bases between the two ends. Looked up from germline, CDR1 is LNHDA and CDR2 is SQIVND (reference sequence). This CDR3 is 16 amino acids long. Sequenced by immunoSEQ multiplex PCR; TCRdb stores in-frame clones only, minus some. The repertoire holds more than 7,500 clones, with around 72% as singletons. The sample was lung tumor tissue. This chain uses TRBV19 with TRBJ1-3; D might be TRBD1 (5 bases). The receptor's source is a human donor with non-small cell lung cancer. Written as DNA, the CDR3 is TGTGCCAGTAGTATAGGTAGGGGAGCTTCTGGAAACACCATATATTTT. Amino acids: CASSIGRGASGNTIYF.